These 30 T cell receptor beta chains were all obtained from the same sample, sequenced in a study of blood T cell repertoires in COVID-19. The assay was immunoSEQ multiplex PCR, and TCRdb's table has in-frame clones only and misses some. The sample holds some 240,000 clones, approximately 83% seen once. The sample consisted of PBMCs or T cells enriched from blood (not recorded which). The receptors were sampled from a woman aged 40 to 55 with acute COVID-19.

CDR3 sequence (DNA): TGTGCCACCAGCAGACAGGGGGTACGTCAGCCCCAGCATTTT. It yields the protein CATSRQGVRQPQHF. The chain combines TRBV15 with TRBJ1-5; 7 positions agree with TRBD1. The V gene end was trimmed by 2 bases and the J gene end by 6 bases; junction bases not matched to a gene: 4. Germline V gives CDR1 LNHNV, CDR2 YYDKDF (reference sequence). This CDR3 comprises 14 residues.

V and J are TRBV12-3 or TRBV12-4 and TRBJ2-4; tentative D call: TRBD2 (5 bases). Trimming took off 6 bases at V and 3 bases at J, with 6 bases between the two ends. This CDR3 is 12 amino acids long. The CDR3 here is CASSSGKNIQYF. The CDR3 nucleotides are TGTGCCAGCAGCAGCGGCAAAAACATTCAGTACTTC.

This clone showed up many times. The chain couples TRBV29-1 to TRBJ2-1; 13 nucleotides agree with TRBD2. The CDR3 sequence is 18 residues long. Germline V gene lookup returns CDR1 SQVTM and CDR2 ANQGSEA. Trimming took 4 bases from V and 4 from J; bases not matched to a gene: 13. The CDR3: CSVVPGLAGEGIYNEQFF. The CDR3 bases are TGCAGCGTTGTTCCAGGACTAGCGGGAGAAGGGATATACAATGAGCAGTTCTTC.

V and J are TRBV7-9 and TRBJ1-2; the match to TRBD1 covers 7 bases. The ends lost 6 bases at V and 5 bases at J; junction bases unmatched: 9. The CDR3 totals 14 residues. Germline loops: CDR1 SEHNR, CDR2 FQNEAQ (reference sequence). Here the CDR3 DNA reads TGTGCCAGCAGGTCAGCCGGGACAGCGTATGGCTACACCTTC. Translated, it gives CASRSAGTAYGYTF.

The chain links TRBV7-9 to TRBJ1-1; 8 nucleotides line up with TRBD1. The CDR3 length is 13 residues. The V segment lost 6 bases and the J segment 5 bases; nucleotides outside the gene matches: 5. CDR1 is SEHNR, CDR2 FQNEAQ, per germline (reference sequence). In DNA, the CDR3 is TGTGCCAGCAGACCCACAGGGGGGACTGAAGCTTTCTTT. Translation: CASRPTGGTEAFF. The full variable domain, rest sourced from reference TRBV7-9 and TRBJ1-1, is DTGVSQNPRHKITKRGQNVTFRCDPISEHNRLYWYRQTLGQGPEFLTYFQNEAQLEKSRLLSDRFSAERPKGSFSTLEIQRTEQGDSAMYLCASRPTGGTEAFFGQGTRLTVV.

This chain joins TRBV30 and TRBJ2-1; 13 bases line up with TRBD2. V gave up 0 bases and J gave up 2 bases; unmatched junction bases: 4. CDR3 length equals 17 residues. Germline-derived CDR1 and CDR2 are GTSNPN and SVGIG (reference sequence). CDR3 loop: CAWSVQLAGGPYNEQFF. Here the CDR3 DNA reads TGTGCCTGGAGTGTACAACTAGCGGGAGGGCCCTACAATGAGCAGTTCTTC.

The chain recombines TRBV2 with TRBJ1-3; D ambiguous. Germline CDR1 and CDR2: SNHLY and FYNNEI. The V end lost 1 base, the J end lost 8 bases, and 18 bases lay between the germline ends. CDR3 size: 16 residues. Here the CDR3 reads CASSEGALPVWDTIYF. CDR3 coding DNA: TGTGCCAGCAGTGAAGGAGCGCTCCCGGTTTGGGACACCATATATTTT.

The chain links TRBV19 to TRBJ1-6; D not certain. V shed 5 bases and J shed 7 bases, with 12 bases lying between them. The germline gives CDR1 LNHDA, CDR2 SQIVND (reference sequence). This CDR3 has 14 residues. CDR3 sequence (DNA): TGTGCCAGTAGTCCTTCTGGTGAGAATTCACCCCTCCACTTT. It encodes CASSPSGENSPLHF.

The genes are TRBV19 and TRBJ1-5, with D unresolved. The germline CDR1 and CDR2 sequences are LNHDA and SQIVND (reference sequence). CDR3 size: 16 residues. Trimming pared 3 bases from V and 2 bases from J, leaving 14 bases between. The CDR3 here is CASSIRGSSGNQPQHF. The CDR3, as DNA: TGTGCCAGTAGTATTCGGGGAAGTAGCGGCAATCAGCCCCAGCATTTT.

The rearrangement joins TRBV24-1 to TRBJ2-1, with TRBD2 identical over 7 bases. The germline V gene encodes CDR1 KGHDR and CDR2 SFDVKD. The junction had 4 bases not matched to a gene; V was cut back by 4 bases and J by 14 bases. CDR3 length: 11 residues. In DNA, the CDR3 is TGTGCCACCAGTGACAACAGCGGGAAGTTCTTC. Protein sequence: CATSDNSGKFF.

V is TRBV7-8 and J is TRBJ2-7, with 7 positions matching TRBD1. J lost 3 bases, V lost 5 bases, and 10 bases had no gene match. The V gene's germline CDR1 is SGHVS and CDR2 FQNEAQ. The CDR3 length is 15 residues. The chain's CDR3 is CASSEAGTDYYEQYF. The CDR3 region has the DNA TGTGCCAGCAGCGAAGCCGGGACAGACTACTACGAGCAGTACTTC.

The chain joins TRBV7-8 to TRBJ2-2, with D tentatively TRBD2 (6 bases). CDR1 SGHVS and CDR2 FQNEAQ come from the germline V gene. V lost 0 bases and J lost 5, with 13 bases in between. The CDR3 covers 16 residues. The CDR3 protein is CASSLASTSLTGELFF. In nucleotides, the CDR3 is TGTGCCAGCAGCTTAGCGTCGACTAGTTTAACCGGGGAGCTGTTTTTT.

This chain uses TRBV6-5 with TRBJ1-1; D possibly corresponds to TRBD1 (6 bases). The CDR3 runs to 12 residues. Trimming removed 6 bases at V and 8 bases at J, with 13 bases between. Germline CDR1 MNHEY, CDR2 SVGAGI. DNA for the CDR3: TGTGCCAGCAGGACAGGCTGGTCAGAAGCTTTCTTT. It specifies CASRTGWSEAFF.

The chain combines TRBV27 with TRBJ2-7, with 11 bases identical to TRBD1. The CDR3 length is 14 residues. The J segment lost 4 bases and the V segment lost 8 bases, leaving 7 bases of the junction unmatched. Per the germline V gene, CDR1 is MNHEY and CDR2 is SMNVEV (reference sequence). This CDR3 reads CASRRTGGLYEQYF. DNA for the CDR3: TGTGCCAGCCGAAGGACAGGGGGCTTGTACGAGCAGTACTTC.

This chain links TRBV19 with TRBJ1-1; 7 bases map to TRBD1. This CDR3 is built from 15 residues. Per the germline V gene, CDR1 is LNHDA and CDR2 is SQIVND (reference sequence). Losses at the gene ends were 2 bases for V and 2 bases for J; bases not matched to a gene: 5. The CDR3 bases are TGTGCCAGTAGTATACAGGGGGGACCTAACACTGAAGCTTTCTTT. It is translated as CASSIQGGPNTEAFF.

In its sample, this clone was seen once. This chain joins TRBV19 and TRBJ2-1, with TRBD2 identical over 9 bases. With V trimmed by 5 bases and J by 8 bases, 13 bases remained unmatched. Germline V gene data show CDR1 as LNHDA and CDR2 as SQIVND (reference sequence). The CDR3 has 16 residues. CDR3 amino acids: CASSAISGRLIHEQFF. The DNA of the CDR3 is TGTGCCAGTAGTGCGATCAGCGGGAGGTTGATTCATGAGCAGTTCTTC. The entire variable domain, with the rest obtained from reference TRBV19 and TRBJ2-1, is as follows: DGGITQSPKYLFRKEGQNVTLSCEQNLNHDAMYWYRQDPGQGLRLIYYSQIVNDFQKGDIAEGYSVSREKKESFPLTVTSAQKNPTAFYLCASSAISGRLIHEQFFGPGTRLTVL.

This chain uses TRBV2 with TRBJ2-1, with 10 bases identical to TRBD2. The V and J ends lost 4 bases and 5 bases, in that order; junction bases with no gene match: 8. The CDR3 runs to 16 residues. The germline gives CDR1 SNHLY, CDR2 FYNNEI. The CDR3 DNA is TGTGCCAGCAGTGCACCTAGCGGGAGCCCCAACAATGAGCAGTTCTTC. It codes for CASSAPSGSPNNEQFF.

In this sample, this clone turned up a few times. This chain uses TRBV4-1 with TRBJ2-1; TRBD2 might be the D (5 bases). This CDR3 is built from 19 residues. Per the germline V gene, CDR1 is MGHRA and CDR2 is YSYEKL. V lost 0 bases, J lost 5 bases, and 23 bases lay in between. CDR3 in amino acids: CASSQDRGGWEIVHNEQFF. CDR3 bases: TGCGCCAGCAGCCAAGACCGCGGCGGCTGGGAGATCGTCCACAATGAGCAGTTCTTC.

The V gene is TRBV9, the J gene TRBJ2-7, with a possible D match to TRBD2 (6 bases). V shed 0 bases and J shed 5 bases, with 15 bases lying between them. The CDR3 sequence is 15 residues long. The germline V gene encodes CDR1 SGDLS and CDR2 YYNGEE. This CDR3 is CASSVAIGRFDEQYF. In nucleotides, the CDR3 is TGTGCCAGCAGCGTAGCAATAGGGAGGTTCGACGAGCAGTACTTC.

The sample holds one count of this clone. The chain uses TRBV5-1 and TRBJ2-1, with 7 bases that match TRBD1. Trimming at V came to 3 bases and at J to 7 bases, leaving 7 bases not matched to a gene. The length of the CDR3 is 14 residues. Germline CDR1 SGHRS, CDR2 YFSETQ. The CDR3 spells CASSSGQHANEQFF. As DNA, the CDR3 is TGCGCCAGCAGCTCGGGACAGCACGCGAATGAGCAGTTCTTC.

The rearrangement links TRBV27 to TRBJ2-1; D is uncertain. In germline, CDR1 is MNHEY, CDR2 SMNVEV (reference sequence). This CDR3 has 12 residues. Trimming cost V 7 bases and J 8 bases, with 12 bases left between them. CDR3 bases: TGTGCCAGCACCCTTACTTGTGATGAGCAGTTCTTC. Protein sequence: CASTLTCDEQFF.

This sequence joins TRBV21-1 and TRBJ2-7; the table assigns TRBD1, which was not confirmed against the DNA. TRBV21-1 is annotated as a pseudogene. The CDR3 sequence is 14 residues long. In DNA, the CDR3 is TGTGCCAGCAGCAAAGCGGGACATCTCTACGAGCAGTACTTC. Its protein is CASSKAGHLYEQYF.

The chain couples TRBV5-5 to TRBJ1-2, with D perhaps matching TRBD1 (5 bases). The germline V and J ends were trimmed by 2 bases and 3 bases, with 11 bases remaining between them. The CDR3 runs to 14 residues. Looked up from germline, CDR1 is SGHKS and CDR2 is YYEKEE (reference sequence). The CDR3 loop is CASSLTGFDYGYTF. The CDR3 DNA reads TGTGCCAGCAGCTTAACAGGTTTCGACTATGGCTACACCTTC.

V and J are TRBV29-1 and TRBJ1-2; D unclear. The CDR3 runs 11 residues. V was shortened by 5 bases and J by 7 bases, with 11 bases between the two germline ends. The germline V gene encodes CDR1 SQVTM and CDR2 ANQGSEA. The CDR3 DNA reads TGCAGCGTTCCCGGGATTGGTGGCTACACCTTC. Protein: CSVPGIGGYTF.

The V call is TRBV7-2, the J call TRBJ2-1; possible D gene TRBD1, 6 bases. Germline CDR1 and CDR2: SGHTA and FQGNSA. Trimming pared 1 base from V and 9 bases from J, leaving 13 bases between. The CDR3 extends over 14 amino acids. CDR3 sequence reads: CASSLGGLTGEQFF. CDR3 DNA: TGTGCCAGCAGCTTAGGGGGGCTGACGGGTGAGCAGTTCTTC.

The chain uses TRBV27 and TRBJ2-7; a possible D gene is TRBD1 (6 bases). V dropped 2 bases and J dropped 6 bases, with 14 bases sitting between them. CDR1 and CDR2 (germline): MNHEY, SMNVEV (reference sequence). The CDR3 is 14 residues long. CDR3 DNA: TGTGCCAGCAGTTTAGGCCAGGGGAGTTCCGAGCAGTACTTC. It specifies CASSLGQGSSEQYF.

The chain has TRBV7-2 and TRBJ2-1; 8 bases align to TRBD2. The trim removed 1 base at V and 10 bases at J, leaving 9 bases unmatched. Germline V lookup: CDR1 SGHTA, CDR2 FQGNSA. The CDR3 extends over 15 amino acids. The CDR3 is CASSLDTSGHGEQFF. The DNA for the CDR3 is TGTGCCAGCAGCTTAGATACTAGCGGTCACGGCGAGCAGTTCTTC.

The chain links TRBV6-1 to TRBJ1-2; D is uncertain. From germline, CDR1 is MNHNS and CDR2 SASEGT. The V end was cut by 1 base, the J end by 4 bases, with 7 bases between. This CDR3 is built from 13 residues. DNA of the CDR3: TGTGCCAGCAGTGAAGAACAGTCCTATGGCTACACCTTC. Translation gives CASSEEQSYGYTF.

This clone was picked up a small number of times. CDR3 coding DNA: TGCGCCAGCAGCTTGTTTGGGGCAGCCTACAATGAGCAGTTCTTC. Its protein is CASSLFGAAYNEQFF. The rearrangement links TRBV5-1 to TRBJ2-1, with D possibly being TRBD1 (5 bases). V dropped 1 base and J dropped 2 bases, with 10 bases sitting between them. Germline CDR1 SGHRS, CDR2 YFSETQ. The CDR3 is 15 residues long.

The chain links TRBV2 to TRBJ1-5; the D is unclear. From germline, CDR1 is SNHLY and CDR2 FYNNEI. The CDR3 consists of 11 residues. Deletions cut 7 bases from V and 3 bases from J, with 4 bases between. DNA of the CDR3: TGTGCCAGCACTCCCAATCAGCCCCAGCATTTT. It translates to CASTPNQPQHF.